One sample yielded the 5 T cell receptor beta chains listed below, sequenced in a study of blood T cell repertoires in COVID-19. Sequenced by immunoSEQ multiplex PCR; TCRdb stores in-frame clones only, minus some. The table has about 170,000 clones, 80% to 85% seen once; the top ten hold approximately 10%. Material: peripheral blood. Source of these receptors: a man in his 70s with active or convalescent COVID-19.

This clone was counted once. The chain recombines TRBV5-5 with TRBJ1-1, with 7 bases aligning to TRBD1. CDR3 length: 15 amino acids. The J segment lost 0 bases and the V segment lost 3 bases, leaving 5 bases of the junction unmatched. CDR1 and CDR2 from the germline V gene are SGHKS and YYEKEE (reference sequence). The CDR3 spells CASSSHGTVNTEAFF. In DNA form, the CDR3 reads TGTGCCAGCAGCTCCCACGGGACAGTGAACACTGAAGCTTTCTTT.

The table lists this clone with a few counts. The V call is TRBV15, the J call TRBJ2-3, with a tentative D call TRBD1 (5 bases). Trimming shortened V by 0 bases and J by 5 bases, and 6 bases separated the two germline ends. The CDR3 contains 13 residues. Germline assignment: CDR1 LNHNV and CDR2 YYDKDF (reference sequence). The chain's CDR3 is CATSRDRGDTQYF. The CDR3 nucleotides read TGTGCCACCAGCAGAGATAGGGGAGATACGCAGTATTTT.

V and J are TRBV27 and TRBJ2-7; 7 bases are shared with TRBD2. This CDR3 region has 14 residues. Per the germline V gene, CDR1 is MNHEY and CDR2 is SMNVEV (reference sequence). V was pared by 9 bases and J by 0 bases, with 8 bases of the junction left unmatched. CDR3 region: CASSYGGNSYEQYF. The CDR3 DNA reads as TGTGCCAGTTCCTACGGGGGGAACTCCTACGAGCAGTACTTC.

V is TRBV7-2 and J is TRBJ2-5, with D unresolved. Trimming removed 0 bases at V and 4 bases at J, with 9 bases between. Germline V gene lookup returns CDR1 SGHTA and CDR2 FQGNSA. This CDR3 contains 14 residues. The CDR3 DNA follows: TGTGCCAGCAGCTTAGCCTCGGTCGGAGAGACCCAGTACTTC. As protein: CASSLASVGETQYF. Together with reference TRBV7-2 and TRBJ2-5, the CDR3 gives the full variable domain: GAGVSQSPSNKVTEKGKDVELRCDPISGHTALYWYRQSLGQGLEFLIYFQGNSAPDKSGLPSDRFSAERTGGSVSTLTIQRTQQEDSAVYLCASSLASVGETQYFGPGTRLLVL.

This clone was picked up one time. The V and J genes are TRBV5-6 and TRBJ1-2; tentatively, D is TRBD1 (5 bases). Germline V gives CDR1 SGHDT, CDR2 YYEEEE. This CDR3 is built from 16 residues. Deletions cut 0 bases from V and 2 bases from J, with 14 bases between. The CDR3 nucleotides are TGTGCCAGCAGCTTGGGAGGTGGGGGGACCAACTATGGCTACACCTTC. It encodes CASSLGGGGTNYGYTF.